This T cell receptor (beta chain) was observed in a study of T-cell memory formation after mild COVID-19 (dated by TCRdb to the early 2020s). The study in broad terms: TCR sequence clusters from the two donors were found to be largely donor specific. The cohort comprised two young, previously healthy adult volunteers, one female and one male. Longitudinal TCRalpha and TCRbeta repertoire sequencing tracked T-cell clones expanding and contracting after mild COVID-19 in two donors.

Study-wide findings and limitations: Some responding clones were detected in pre-infection memory, suggesting pre-existing cross-reactive memory T cells joined the SARS-CoV-2 response. The study covered only a couple of mild cases, and larger cohorts including severe cases with pre-infection samples were considered necessary. SARS-CoV-2 specificity was not confirmed for the second-wave clones peaking on day 37. Contracting CD4+ clones were located mainly in the CM and EM memory subsets, whereas CD8+ clones were found to be enriched in EMRA. Balanced CD4/CD8 phenotypes were observed for clones contracting from day 15 to 85, whereas a bias towards CD4+ was observed for a second wave of clones expanding from day 15 to 37.

In its sample, this clonotype was seen many times. Its antigen specificity is not known. No clone much larger than this one lies a single base away; base qualities are absent. Taken from the germline V gene, the CDR1 and CDR2 loops are MRHNA and SNTAGT. Trimming accounts for 3 bases at V and 4 bases at J, while the number of junction bases matched to no gene is 6. From the cysteine up to the phenylalanine, the CDR3 has a length of 15 residues. The CDR3 DNA has 45 bases and is translated from base 1. PBMCs were isolated by Ficoll-Paque density gradient centrifugation. Data came from an Illumina NovaSeq 6000. TCRalpha and TCRbeta cDNA libraries were constructed by 5'RACE with constant-segment primers, with sample barcodes and unique molecular identifiers being introduced. RNA was extracted from every sample with Trizol reagent. Library amplification was performed in two PCR steps, and a second sample barcode and Illumina TruSeq adapters were introduced in the second step. Sequencing of libraries was performed on an Illumina NovaSeq with 2 x 150 bp paired-end reads. The authors processed their data as follows. Demultiplexing of reads and collapsing into UMI-guided consensus sequences were performed with migec v1.2.7. With mixcr v2.1.11, UMI consensuses were aligned to TRA and TRB V and J templates and assembled into clonotypes. A clonotype was counted as expanded or contracted only when both edgeR and NoisET called the clonotype significant, with the noise models trained on biological replicates. edgeR calls used a false discovery rate-adjusted p below 0.01 and a log2 fold-change threshold of 1. PCA with hierarchical clustering of max-normalized trajectories of the 1000 most abundant clonotypes was used as exploratory dynamics analysis. Separately sequenced CD4+ and CD8+ repertoires were used to assign a CD4 or CD8 phenotype to each responding clone. TCRdb trimmed the raw reads at Q25, called clones with MiXCR and kept productive beta chains. For every CDR3 protein sequence, its rows merge into one entry that carries the most common genes and DNA. In this record, the V and J calls reflect TCRdb's handling and not the investigators' own analysis. Present in this sample are more than 250,000 distinct CDR3 sequences, about a sixth of which were seen just once. The top ten clonotypes cover roughly 20% of the sample.

The sequence was obtained from a man between 18 and 29 years old who had mild COVID-19 (a few samples of this study predate the infection). The sample titles of this study are shuffled in the database, so cell type and time point are left out; the donor was told from shared clones. This sequence uses TRBV6-4 and TRBJ1-5, with 7 bases matching TRBD1. Source material: PBMCs or a T cell subset sorted from them (not recorded which). In nucleotides, the sequence is TGTGCCAGCAGTGAGGGACAGAGATGTAATCAGCCCCAGCATTTT. This sequence encodes CASSEGQRCNQPQHF.